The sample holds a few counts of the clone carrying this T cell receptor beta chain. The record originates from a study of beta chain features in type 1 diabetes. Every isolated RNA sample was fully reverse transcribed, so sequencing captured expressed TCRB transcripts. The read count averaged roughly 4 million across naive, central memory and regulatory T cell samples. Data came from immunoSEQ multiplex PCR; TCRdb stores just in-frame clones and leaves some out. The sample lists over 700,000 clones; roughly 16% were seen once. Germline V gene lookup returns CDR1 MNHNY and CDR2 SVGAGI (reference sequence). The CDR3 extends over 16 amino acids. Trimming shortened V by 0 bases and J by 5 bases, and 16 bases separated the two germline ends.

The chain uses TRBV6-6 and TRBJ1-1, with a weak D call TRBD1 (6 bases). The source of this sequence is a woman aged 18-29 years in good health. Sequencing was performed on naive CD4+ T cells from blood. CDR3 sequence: CASSYSGQTLMTEAFF. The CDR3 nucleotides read TGTGCCAGCAGTTACTCTGGACAGACCCTAATGACTGAAGCTTTCTTT.